This TCR beta chain comes out of a study of blood T cells in healthy people across ages. With a J-beta primer mix and a sample-barcoded 5' primer, a second PCR ran roughly 7 to 11 cycles. A template-switch adaptor that had 12 random nucleotides put a tag on each cDNA molecule. TCRdb reanalysed the 5' RACE reads using MiXCR and keeps one entry per CDR3 protein. Among about 670,000 distinct CDR3 sequences listed, less than 45% were seen once. Findings and caveats of the study: What prevented conclusive comparison of naive and antigen-experienced cells was that PBMCs were unsorted. Expanded clonotype shifts may have been confounded, as the donors had an unknown CMV status.

Remarks on this clonotype: The antigen is unknown.

This TCR came from a man aged 80 or over in good health. Sequenced material: blood.

The chain's CDR3 is CASSLTLPEQFF. The CDR3 nucleotides are TGTGCCAGCAGTTTAACGCTACCTGAGCAGTTCTTC. The chain employs TRBV27 and TRBJ2-1; no firm D call. The V and J ends lost 2 bases and 9 bases respectively, with 8 bases between them. The CDR3 loop spans 12 amino acids. The V gene's germline CDR1 is MNHEY and CDR2 SMNVEV (reference sequence).